The sequence of this TCR beta chain was determined in a study of CD8 T cells in ankylosing spondylitis. Study outcomes and limitations: Significant enrichment of disease-linked clones was reported in matched ankylosing spondylitis synovial fluid. What appeared characteristic of ankylosing spondylitis blood was a TCR beta motif of 7 or 8 highly homologous variants. In the blood and synovial fluid of reactive arthritis, some motif variants had been previously reported.

TCRdb re-called the 5' RACE reads with MiXCR, one entry per CDR3 protein. The sample lists around 100,000 distinct CDR3 sequences, 24% occurring once. Trimming removed 1 base from V and 7 bases from J; junction bases left unmatched: 9. In germline, CDR1 is LGHDT, CDR2 YNNKEL (reference sequence). CDR3 size: 15 residues. Details on this clonotype: Its antigen is as yet unknown.

Sequenced material: synovial fluid, either unsorted or a sorted T cell fraction (not recorded which). The TCR comes from a male donor with ankylosing spondylitis. The chain recombines TRBV3-1 with TRBJ2-7; 8 positions agree with TRBD2. CDR3 coding DNA: TGTGCCAGCAGCCAAGGACTGGCGGGAGGAAGGGAGCAGTACGTC. Translation: CASSQGLAGGREQYV.